These 23 T cell receptor beta chains share one sample of origin, sequenced in a study of blood T cell repertoires in COVID-19. The protocol was immunoSEQ multiplex PCR, while the TCRdb copy is restricted to in-frame clones and leaves out a portion. In the table there are about 400,000 clones, approximately 90% of which are singletons. Sequencing input: PBMCs or T cells enriched from blood (not recorded which). These receptors all stem from a young woman with acute COVID-19.

The chain joins TRBV12-3 or TRBV12-4 to TRBJ2-1, with 7 bases fitting TRBD1. This CDR3 region has 12 residues. V gave up 3 bases and J gave up 14 bases; unmatched junction bases: 7. DNA of the CDR3: TGTGCCAGCAGTTTCTCAGGGGGAGTGAAGTTCTTC. It encodes CASSFSGGVKFF.

This clone came up once. The V gene is TRBV20-1, the J gene TRBJ2-5, with D possibly TRBD1 on 6 matching bases. CDR3 length equals 11 residues. Germline loops: CDR1 DFQATT, CDR2 SNEGSKA (reference sequence). Between the trimmed V and J ends, which lost 5 bases and 7 bases, there was a span of 11 bases. The CDR3 bases are TGCAGTGCTCCCAGGGGCGGGACCCAGTACTTC. Translating it yields CSAPRGGTQYF.

V and J are TRBV5-5 and TRBJ1-2; 8 bases line up with TRBD1. The V gene end was trimmed by 6 bases and the J gene end by 4 bases; junction bases not matched to a gene: 11. CDR1 is SGHKS and CDR2 is YYEKEE in the germline V gene (reference sequence). There are 15 residues in the CDR3. CDR3 coding DNA: TGTGCCAGCAAGCTCACAGGGGGTAAGGGCTATGGCTACACCTTC. This sequence encodes CASKLTGGKGYGYTF.

Regarding this clone: The identical CDR3 is also encoded by other nucleotide sequences in the sample. The rearrangement joins TRBV5-1 to TRBJ1-1; D call uncertain. Deletions cut 0 bases from V and 1 base from J, with 4 bases between. Germline assignment: CDR1 SGHRS and CDR2 YFSETQ. There are 13 residues in the CDR3. CDR3 DNA sequence: TGCGCCAGCAGCTTGGCCGGGAACACTGAAGCTTTCTTT. Amino acid sequence: CASSLAGNTEAFF.

This chain joins TRBV9 and TRBJ2-7, with TRBD1 identical over 9 bases. J gave up 2 bases and V 2 bases, and 2 bases lay outside the gene matches. The CDR3 has 14 amino acids. Germline CDR1 reads SGDLS; CDR2 reads YYNGEE. In DNA form, the CDR3 reads TGTGCCAGCAGCGTCCGGGACAGGGCCTACGAGCAGTACTTC. Amino acid sequence: CASSVRDRAYEQYF.

The rearrangement links TRBV19 to TRBJ2-7; 7 bases line up with TRBD2. The CDR3 runs to 17 residues. V trimming: 4 bases; J trimming: 3 bases; junction bases outside the gene matches: 15. Germline V CDR1 and CDR2: LNHDA, SQIVND (reference sequence). The CDR3 loop reads CASSKSSGLADLYEQYF. DNA for the CDR3: TGTGCCAGTAGTAAGTCCTCCGGGCTAGCGGATCTCTACGAGCAGTACTTC.

The chain links TRBV6-5 to TRBJ2-7; the D gene is possibly TRBD1 (5 bases). The CDR3 extends over 13 amino acids. V was shortened by 0 bases and J by 6 bases, with 9 bases between the two germline ends. Germline CDR1 is MNHEY and CDR2 is SVGAGI. The CDR3 coding sequence is TGTGCCAGCAGTTACTCGGGGCTGACCGAGCAGTACTTC. Translated: CASSYSGLTEQYF.

This chain uses TRBV10-1 with TRBJ2-7, with no clear D. Trimming shortened V by 4 bases and J by 3 bases, and 10 bases separated the two germline ends. The CDR3 totals 13 residues. Germline CDR1 is WNHNN and CDR2 is SYGVQD (reference sequence). CDR3 nucleotide sequence: TGCGCCAGCAGTGTTCCAGGTGGCTACGAGCAGTACTTC. Translating gives CASSVPGGYEQYF.

The chain couples TRBV7-2 to TRBJ1-1; D is uncertain. Germline CDR1 SGHTA, CDR2 FQGNSA. Trimming took off 3 bases at V and 0 bases at J, with 11 bases between the two ends. The CDR3 is 15 residues long. The CDR3 bases are TGTGCCAGCAGCTTTTACAGAGACGTGAACACTGAAGCTTTCTTT. Amino acid sequence: CASSFYRDVNTEAFF.

In this sample, this clone turned up once. The chain couples TRBV27 to TRBJ2-7; TRBD2 might be the D (6 bases). The germline V gene has CDR1 MNHEY and CDR2 SMNVEV (reference sequence). The CDR3 consists of 15 residues. Trimming cost V 0 bases and J 6 bases, with 15 bases left between them. This CDR3 reads CASSLSPRGLSEQYF. CDR3 DNA: TGTGCCAGCAGTTTATCCCCTCGGGGGTTATCCGAGCAGTACTTC.

This sequence joins TRBV9 and TRBJ2-7; the match to TRBD2 covers 12 bases. The V segment lost 0 bases and the J segment 2 bases; nucleotides outside the gene matches: 12. The CDR3 totals 19 residues. CDR1 is SGDLS and CDR2 is YYNGEE in the germline V gene. The chain's CDR3 is CASSVVQRLAGVGPYEQYF. The CDR3 bases are TGTGCCAGCAGCGTAGTTCAACGACTAGCGGGAGTTGGCCCCTACGAGCAGTACTTC.

The chain recombines TRBV20-1 with TRBJ2-5; D might be TRBD2 (6 bases). This CDR3 has 11 residues. V dropped 7 bases and J dropped 5 bases, with 11 bases sitting between them. Germline assignment: CDR1 DFQATT and CDR2 SNEGSKA (reference sequence). The CDR3 region is CSVGGLETQYF. For the CDR3, the DNA is TGCAGTGTAGGAGGGTTGGAGACCCAGTACTTC.

The rearrangement links TRBV11-2 to TRBJ1-4, with TRBD1 matching 7 bases. The V gene's germline CDR1 is SGHAT and CDR2 FQNNGV. V lost 5 bases and J lost 10; bases outside the gene matches: 7. The CDR3 has 13 residues. The CDR3 DNA sequence: TGTGCCAGCAGCCCAGGACAGGCGGGAAAACTGTTTTTT. This codes for CASSPGQAGKLFF.

CDR3 region: CATSRGHQAFF. Written as DNA, the CDR3 is TGTGCCACCTCCCGCGGGCATCAAGCTTTCTTT. This chain joins TRBV19 and TRBJ1-1; D call uncertain. V dropped 10 bases and J dropped 9 bases, with 15 bases sitting between them. Germline loops: CDR1 LNHDA, CDR2 SQIVND (reference sequence). The CDR3 covers 11 residues.

The CDR3, as DNA: TGCGCCAGCAGTACGGAAAGGGGTGGTGAAAAACTGTTTTTT. This codes for CASSTERGGEKLFF. This chain connects TRBV5-1 to TRBJ1-4; perhaps TRBD1 as D (5 bases). Germline-derived CDR1 and CDR2 are SGHRS and YFSETQ. V was pared by 5 bases and J by 7 bases, with 15 bases between. The CDR3 sequence is 14 residues long.

V is TRBV7-9 and J is TRBJ1-2; 7 positions match TRBD1. Looked up from germline, CDR1 is SEHNR and CDR2 is FQNEAQ (reference sequence). Trimming at V came to 4 bases and at J to 6 bases, leaving 11 bases not matched to a gene. CDR3 length equals 15 residues. The CDR3 here is CASSSTTGERDGYTF. The CDR3 bases are TGTGCCAGCAGCTCTACTACAGGGGAGAGGGATGGCTACACCTTC. Based on the CDR3 plus reference TRBV7-9 and TRBJ1-2, the full variable domain is DTGVSQNPRHKITKRGQNVTFRCDPISEHNRLYWYRQTLGQGPEFLTYFQNEAQLEKSRLLSDRFSAERPKGSFSTLEIQRTEQGDSAMYLCASSSTTGERDGYTFGSGTRLTVV.

This chain uses TRBV10-2 with TRBJ1-1, with D unclear. The CDR3 extends over 11 amino acids. Germline-derived CDR1 and CDR2 are WSHSY and SAAADI. The V gene lost 4 bases and the J gene lost 3 bases, with 3 bases spanning the gap. CDR3 residues: CASSVYTEAFF. The CDR3 DNA is TGCGCCAGCAGTGTCTACACTGAAGCTTTCTTT.

The chain uses TRBV7-9 and TRBJ1-5, with D hard to call. Germline V gene lookup returns CDR1 SEHNR and CDR2 FQNEAQ (reference sequence). This CDR3 has 16 amino acids. The germline V and J ends were trimmed by 5 bases and 6 bases, with 20 bases remaining between them. This CDR3 is CASSLSSGLRGQPQHF. Written as DNA, the CDR3 is TGTGCCAGCAGCCTCTCATCCGGGCTTCGGGGTCAGCCCCAGCATTTT.

This rearrangement joins TRBV5-1 to TRBJ2-2; D gene ambiguous. This CDR3 comprises 13 residues. Germline CDR1 SGHRS, CDR2 YFSETQ. V lost 6 bases and J lost 0, with 6 bases in between. CDR3 amino acids: CASKEANTGELFF. DNA of the CDR3: TGCGCCAGCAAAGAGGCGAACACCGGGGAGCTGTTTTTT.

The genes are TRBV12-5 and TRBJ2-2; D is ambiguous. Germline CDR1 and CDR2: LGHNT and FRNRAP. V lost 3 bases and J lost 3, with 8 bases in between. CDR3 length: 14 amino acids. CDR3 nucleotide sequence: TGTGCTAGTGGTTTCTACGGTTACACCGGGGAGCTGTTTTTT. Translating gives CASGFYGYTGELFF.

Note on this clone: One end of the junction varies from germline; a read error may be responsible. The rearrangement uses TRBV2 and TRBJ1-2, with a possible D match to TRBD1 (5 bases). The length of the CDR3 is 13 residues. Per the germline V gene, CDR1 is SNHLY and CDR2 is FYNNEI. This CDR3 is CASREEQVYGYTF. The CDR3 coding sequence is TGTGCCAGCAGAGAAGAACAGGTATATGGCTACACCTTC.

The CDR3 sequence: CASSYDRRHLYEQYF. In nucleotides, the CDR3 is TGTGCCAGCAGTTATGACCGGCGGCACCTTTACGAGCAGTACTTC. The chain uses TRBV6-2 or TRBV6-3 and TRBJ2-7; the D is unclear. The CDR3 loop spans 15 amino acids. Trimming cost V 3 bases and J 4 bases, with 16 bases left between them. Germline values: CDR1 MNHEY, CDR2 SVGEGT.

This chain connects TRBV5-8 to TRBJ2-1; TRBD2 agrees at 12 bases. Germline V gives CDR1 SGHTS, CDR2 YDEGEE. The trim removed 1 base at V and 9 bases at J, leaving 8 bases unmatched. This CDR3 is built from 16 residues. Here the CDR3 reads CASSLPTSGSWVEQFF. CDR3 DNA: TGTGCCAGCAGCTTGCCGACTAGCGGGAGTTGGGTTGAGCAGTTCTTC.